This TCR beta chain was identified during a study of shared clonotypes between healthy human individuals. At the level of the study: CD8 memory received one plate per donor, CD8 naive two, CD4 memory three and CD4 naive three.

Per the germline V gene, CDR1 is LGHNA and CDR2 is YSLEER. The CDR3 consists of 17 residues. Trimming took 0 bases from V and 6 from J; bases not matched to a gene: 10. A note on this clone: What it recognizes is unknown.

Study results and caveats: Sharing across four donors was highest in naive CD4 (roughly 5%) and lowest in memory CD8 (0.4%). The sole specimen, blood, was sampled, and tissue repertoires likely differ.

The protocol was immunoSEQ multiplex PCR, while the TCRdb copy is restricted to in-frame clones and leaves out a portion. The sample carries millions of clones, less than 95% recorded once. CD8 cells regarded as naive lacked CD45RO, were positively chosen for CCR7, and omitted terminally differentiated effector memory CD45RA+ cells. The sample was naive CD8+ T cells sorted from blood. The sequence was obtained from a man in his late teens or twenties in good health. The chain is built from TRBV4-3 and TRBJ2-1; 8 bases are shared with TRBD2. The CDR3 DNA sequence: TGCGCCAGCAGCCAAGATACCTACGGACTAGCATCCAATGAGCAGTTCTTC. It yields the protein CASSQDTYGLASNEQFF.